These 17 T cell receptor beta chains originate from one sample sequenced in a study of cytomegalovirus exposure and HLA in healthy donors. Researchers ran the PCR with 60 Vbeta and 13 Jbeta primers. Method: immunoSEQ multiplex PCR; TCRdb's copy keeps in-frame clones and lacks some. This sample has around 120,000 clones; over 65% occur once, and the top ten carry roughly 5%. Input material: PBMCs. These receptors were taken from a female donor in good health and CMV-seropositive.

This chain joins TRBV2 and TRBJ2-7; 8 nucleotides align to TRBD2. Germline V gives CDR1 SNHLY, CDR2 FYNNEI. V was pared by 7 bases and J by 4 bases, with 9 bases of the junction left unmatched. The CDR3 is 14 amino acids. CDR3 region: CASKVASGSYEQYF. DNA of the CDR3: TGTGCCAGCAAAGTGGCCAGCGGGAGTTACGAGCAGTACTTC.

This rearrangement joins TRBV9 to TRBJ2-7; 9 bases map to TRBD2. Germline-derived CDR1 and CDR2 are SGDLS and YYNGEE. This CDR3 has 15 residues. With V trimmed by 2 bases and J by 1 base, 4 bases remained unmatched. The CDR3 bases are TGTGCCAGCAGCGTGGATCTAGCGGGATCCTACGAGCAGTACTTC. Protein sequence: CASSVDLAGSYEQYF.

The V call is TRBV6-5, the J call TRBJ1-4; D gene uncertain. This CDR3 spans 16 amino acids. CDR1 MNHEY and CDR2 SVGAGI come from the germline V gene. Trimming removed 4 bases at V and 0 bases at J, with 12 bases between. The CDR3, as DNA: TGTGCCAGCAGTTCCGGCGAGGCGGCAACTAATGAAAAACTGTTTTTT. Its translation is CASSSGEAATNEKLFF.

This chain connects TRBV7-3 to TRBJ2-1, with 10 bases aligning to TRBD2. Germline CDR1 is SGHTA and CDR2 is FQGTGA. The junction had 12 bases not matched to a gene; V was cut back by 3 bases and J by 7 bases. This CDR3 is built from 17 residues. As DNA, the CDR3 is TGTGCCAGCAGCTTGCTACTCTCAGCGGGAGGGCAAAATGAGCAGTTCTTC. This sequence encodes CASSLLLSAGGQNEQFF.

V usage is TRBV7-9 and J usage is TRBJ2-2; D uncertain. V lost 4 bases and J 2 bases, leaving 14 bases between the germline ends. The length of the CDR3 is 16 residues. Germline V gene data show CDR1 as SEHNR and CDR2 as FQNEAQ (reference sequence). The DNA of the CDR3 is TGTGCCAGCAGCTCCCCTTACTTGAGTAACACCGGGGAGCTGTTTTTT. This sequence encodes CASSSPYLSNTGELFF.

This clone appeared once. This chain uses TRBV29-1 with TRBJ2-1; 9 positions match TRBD2. The germline gives CDR1 SQVTM, CDR2 ANQGSEA. The CDR3 spans 13 residues. J was trimmed by 10 bases and V by 8 bases; bases with no gene match: 12. CDR3 loop: CSLSFGLAGEQFF. Here the CDR3 DNA reads TGCAGCCTTTCGTTCGGCCTAGCGGGGGAGCAGTTCTTC.

The rearrangement uses TRBV7-2 and TRBJ2-5; a possible D gene is TRBD2 (6 bases). The ends were cut back, 7 bases at V and 5 bases at J, with 14 bases in the middle. The germline CDR1 and CDR2 sequences are SGHTA and FQGNSA. This CDR3 contains 13 residues. CDR3 in amino acids: CASTRGLRETQYF. Written as DNA, the CDR3 is TGTGCCAGCACCCGGGGACTGCGGGAGACCCAGTACTTC.

This sequence joins TRBV7-2 and TRBJ1-1; tentatively, D is TRBD1 (6 bases). Trimming removed 6 bases from V and 0 bases from J, with 11 bases in between. The CDR3 runs to 14 residues. The germline CDR1 and CDR2 sequences are SGHTA and FQGNSA. CDR3 in amino acids: CASRPGQLNTEAFF. The CDR3 DNA reads as TGTGCCAGCAGACCTGGACAGTTGAACACTGAAGCTTTCTTT.

This clone was seen once. This sequence joins TRBV6-5 and TRBJ1-5, with 7 bases identical to TRBD1. The CDR3 covers 16 residues. The V segment lost 4 bases and the J segment 0 bases; nucleotides outside the gene matches: 6. Germline V gene lookup returns CDR1 MNHEY and CDR2 SVGAGI. CDR3 region: CASSFVTGNSNQPQHF. The CDR3 DNA follows: TGTGCCAGCAGTTTCGTGACAGGGAATAGCAATCAGCCCCAGCATTTT.

In this sample, this clone turned up a few times. V gene TRBV6-6 combines with J gene TRBJ2-7; no firm D call. The V end lost 6 bases, the J end lost 7 bases, and 13 bases lay between the germline ends. CDR1 MNHNY and CDR2 SVGAGI come from the germline V gene (reference sequence). The CDR3 covers 12 residues. As DNA, the CDR3 is TGTGCCAGCAGCCGACCTAAGACAGAGCAGTACTTC. It encodes CASSRPKTEQYF.

The table lists this clone with a few counts. The chain uses TRBV27 and TRBJ2-4, with 16 bases identical to TRBD2. Germline V gives CDR1 MNHEY, CDR2 SMNVEV (reference sequence). V lost 9 bases, J lost 7 bases, and 21 bases stayed unmatched. The CDR3 contains 20 residues. As DNA, the CDR3 is TGTGCCAGGGGCGGACAGGGGGCCGGGACTAGCGGGAGGGGACCGAACATTCAGTACTTC. Protein product: CARGGQGAGTSGRGPNIQYF.

This rearrangement joins TRBV10-3 to TRBJ1-2, with a weak D call TRBD1 (5 bases). CDR1 and CDR2 from the germline V gene are ENHRY and SYGVKD. The CDR3 has 13 amino acids. Trimming cost V 6 bases and J 6 bases, with 14 bases left between them. The CDR3 spells CAISSPGNNGYTF. In DNA form, the CDR3 reads TGTGCCATCAGCTCGCCAGGGAATAATGGCTACACCTTC.

CDR3 amino acids: CASSWEPQGGSAGELFF. DNA for the CDR3: TGCGCCAGCAGCTGGGAGCCACAGGGGGGCTCAGCCGGGGAGCTGTTTTTT. V and J are TRBV5-1 and TRBJ2-2; 8 nucleotides agree with TRBD1. The CDR3 runs to 17 residues. Germline V gives CDR1 SGHRS, CDR2 YFSETQ. V lost 3 bases, J lost 6 bases, and 13 bases stayed unmatched.

The V and J genes are TRBV9 and TRBJ2-1; possible D gene TRBD2, 7 bases. Trimming removed 2 bases at V and 7 bases at J, with 25 bases between. Germline lookup yields CDR1 SGDLS and CDR2 YYNGEE. The CDR3 extends over 18 amino acids. CDR3 residues: CASSVGGRGAEKLNEQFF. The CDR3 nucleotides are TGTGCCAGCAGCGTGGGGGGTCGGGGGGCCGAAAAATTAAATGAGCAGTTCTTC.

V usage is TRBV29-1 and J usage is TRBJ1-4; D uncertain. The CDR3 is 14 amino acids. The germline V gene has CDR1 SQVTM and CDR2 ANQGSEA. V was cut by 7 bases and J by 0 bases, with 12 bases left in between. The CDR3 is CSGTEGATNEKLFF. CDR3 nucleotide sequence: TGCAGCGGGACGGAGGGTGCAACTAATGAAAAACTGTTTTTT. Full variable domain (outside the CDR3, taken from reference TRBV29-1 and TRBJ1-4): SAVISQKPSRDICQRGTSLTIQCQVDSQVTMMFWYRQQPGQSLTLIATANQGSEATYESGFVIDKFPISRPNLTFSTLTVSNMSPEDSSIYLCSGTEGATNEKLFFGSGTQLSVL.

CDR3 amino acids: CASSVELLADTQYF. The CDR3 bases are TGTGCCAGCAGCGTAGAGCTTCTCGCAGATACGCAGTATTTT. The chain couples TRBV9 to TRBJ2-3; the D is unclear. Germline lookup yields CDR1 SGDLS and CDR2 YYNGEE. Trimming left V 0 bases short and J 4 bases short, with 9 bases between. The CDR3 spans 14 residues.

In DNA, the CDR3 is TGTGCCAGCAGTTTTTATGCAGGGGGCCTCACTGAAGCTTTCTTT. Translated: CASSFYAGGLTEAFF. The chain recombines TRBV27 with TRBJ1-1; 8 bases line up with TRBD1. This CDR3 has 15 amino acids. V lost 3 bases, J lost 4 bases, and 7 bases stayed unmatched. Germline-derived CDR1 and CDR2 are MNHEY and SMNVEV (reference sequence).